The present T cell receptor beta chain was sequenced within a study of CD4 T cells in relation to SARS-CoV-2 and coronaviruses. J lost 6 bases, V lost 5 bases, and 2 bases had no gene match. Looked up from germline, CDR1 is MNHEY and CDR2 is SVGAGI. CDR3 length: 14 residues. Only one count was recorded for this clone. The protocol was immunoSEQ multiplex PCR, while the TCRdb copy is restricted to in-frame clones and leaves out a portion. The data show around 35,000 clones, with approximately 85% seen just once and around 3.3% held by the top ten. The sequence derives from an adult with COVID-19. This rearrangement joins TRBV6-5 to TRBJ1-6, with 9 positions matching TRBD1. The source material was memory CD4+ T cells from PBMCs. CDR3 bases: TGTGCCAGCAGTCCGGGACAGGGTAATTCACCCCTCCACTTT. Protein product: CASSPGQGNSPLHF.